This TCR beta chain originates from a study of T cell responses to AZD1222 COVID-19 vaccine. The study, taken as a whole, reports: Researchers report vaccine-associated CD4 TCRs spanning spike, with dominance at 160-218 and 743-854. At baseline, just six AZD1222 recipients tested seropositive.

The CDR3 runs to 13 residues. Germline CDR1 and CDR2: PRHDT and FYEKMQ (reference sequence). V was shortened by 5 bases and J by 2 bases, with 10 bases between the two germline ends. A note on this clone: What it binds is unknown.

Generated by immunoSEQ multiplex PCR, the TCRdb table keeps only in-frame clones and is missing some. Of fewer than 300,000 clones listed, approximately 95% are singletons. This TCR came from an adult in good health. V usage is TRBV13 and J usage is TRBJ2-7; D ambiguous. The material sequenced was peripheral blood, taken on day 0 of AZD1222 vaccination. CDR3 DNA sequence: TGTGCCAGCAGCCCCGGGTCGACCTACGAGCAGTACTTC. Its translation: CASSPGSTYEQYF.